Each of the 24 T cell receptor beta chains below was sequenced from the same sample in a study of tumor-infiltrating lymphocytes in primary liver carcinoma. TCR beta cDNA was made from around 520 ng total RNA with a constant-region primer. Investigators got TCR beta libraries out of three nested multiplex PCR rounds, done with slightly modified ARM-PCR. Use of TRBV1-TRBV30 forward primers with a C-beta reverse primer characterized the first two PCR rounds, which lasted around 10 cycles each. One entry per CDR3 protein results from TCRdb running MiXCR on the multiplex PCR reads. This repertoire shows around 120,000 distinct CDR3 sequences, 65% to 75% found once; its top ten account for more than 7%. Starting material for RNA and DNA co-extraction consisted of roughly 20-34 mg of unsorted bulk tissue. The sequenced material came from tumor-adjacent normal liver tissue. The receptor set was obtained from a woman in her sixties or seventies with primary liver carcinoma and hepatitis B virus infection.

This clonotype occurred many times. The chain links TRBV6-1 to TRBJ2-1, with D unresolved. V was pared by 4 bases and J by 8 bases, with 9 bases between. The CDR3 loop spans 12 amino acids. Germline CDR1 and CDR2: MNHNS and SASEGT. The CDR3 bases are TGTGCCAGCAGTGGAATAAGGGATGAGCAGTTCTTC. Protein sequence: CASSGIRDEQFF.

This clonotype was detected a few times. This rearrangement joins TRBV12-3 or TRBV12-4 to TRBJ1-1, with TRBD1 as a possible D gene (5 bases). The CDR3 is 13 residues long. Trimming stripped 7 bases from V and 4 bases from J, with 13 bases between. CDR3 in amino acids: CASNRPRGTEAFF. The CDR3 nucleotides are TGTGCCAGCAACCGACCTAGGGGCACTGAAGCTTTCTTT.

As concerns this clonotype: Just one base apart from a much larger clone, this may be a read error. This chain joins TRBV28 and TRBJ2-7; 7 nucleotides line up with TRBD2. Germline-derived CDR1 and CDR2 are MDHEN and SYDVKM. This CDR3 spans 15 amino acids. CDR3 DNA: TGTGCCAGCAGTTCCCGAGGGAGGGACTCCTCCGAGCAGTACTTC. This codes for CASSSRGRDSSEQYF.

Comments on this clonotype: Without the conserved terminal phenylalanine or tryptophan, this CDR3 likely stems from a read error. Because the CDR3's place on the DNA is in doubt, the DNA is left out and the CDR3 is given as listed by TCRdb. This rearrangement joins TRBV4-1 to TRBJ2-1. Germline CDR1 and CDR2: MGHRA and YSYEKL. The CDR3 numbers 15 amino acids, ends counted. The CDR3 sequence is CASSQAEGSYNKEFS.

The J gene is TRBJ1-5, the V gene TRBV28; the D is unclear. CDR3 length: 12 amino acids. Trimming cost V 2 bases and J 7 bases, with 6 bases left between them. CDR1 is MDHEN, CDR2 SYDVKM, per germline. CDR3 nucleotide sequence: TGTGCCAGCAGTTTAGGTCGACAGCCCCAGCATTTT. As protein: CASSLGRQPQHF.

About this clonotype: A read error may produce the germline difference seen at one junction end. The V call is TRBV7-9, the J call TRBJ1-2; D possibly corresponds to TRBD1 (5 bases). The CDR3 length is 15 residues. Germline CDR1 is SEHNR and CDR2 is FQNEAQ (reference sequence). CDR3 DNA: TGTGCTAGCAGCTTATCCGCGACAGTGGAGGATGGCTACACCTTC. Residues: CASSLSATVEDGYTF.

This clonotype has a count of ten or more. V gene TRBV6-1 combines with J gene TRBJ2-7; TRBD2 matches 13 bases. Looked up from germline, CDR1 is MNHNS and CDR2 is SASEGT. Trimming at V came to 4 bases and at J to 7 bases, leaving 7 bases not matched to a gene. This CDR3 has 15 amino acids. CDR3 amino acids: CASSVTSGRGTEQYF. The CDR3 DNA reads TGTGCCAGCAGTGTTACTAGCGGGAGGGGTACGGAGCAGTACTTC.

This clonotype came up many times. The chain combines TRBV6-2 or TRBV6-3 with TRBJ2-7; D is possibly TRBD1 or TRBD2 (5 bases each). V lost 5 bases and J lost 6, with 14 bases in between. The CDR3 is made up of 13 amino acids. The germline CDR1 and CDR2 sequences are MNHEY and SVGEGT. The CDR3 region is CASSTAGTGEQYF. The CDR3 DNA reads as TGTGCCAGCAGTACCGCCGGGACGGGCGAGCAGTACTTC.

For this clonotype: Germline is not matched at one junction end, which may reflect a read error. This chain uses TRBV7-9 with TRBJ2-2; 12 nucleotides match TRBD2. Germline CDR1 is SEHNR and CDR2 is FQNEAQ (reference sequence). The CDR3 has 17 amino acids. CDR3 bases: TGTGCCAGCAGGCGAGAGACTAGCGGGAGTACCACCGGGGAGCTGCTTTTT. It yields the protein CASRRETSGSTTGELLF.

This clonotype was found a few times. Possible read error: a much larger clone is one base away. This chain links TRBV10-3 with TRBJ2-3; D is unclear. This CDR3 contains 11 residues. Germline assignment: CDR1 ENHRY and CDR2 SYGVKD. Trimming cost V 7 bases and J 4 bases, with 6 bases left between them. CDR3 sequence: CAINASDTQYF. As DNA, the CDR3 is TGTGCCATCAATGCATCAGATACGCAGTATTTT.

The chain joins TRBV20-1 to TRBJ1-2; 10 positions match TRBD1. This CDR3 has 13 residues. V lost 0 bases and J lost 6; bases outside the gene matches: 1. Germline CDR1 is DFQATT and CDR2 is SNEGSKA (reference sequence). CDR3 bases: TGCAGTGCTAGAGATGGACAGGGGGATGGCTACACCTTC. Translated: CSARDGQGDGYTF.

This clonotype was seen at least ten times. The V and J genes are TRBV7-9 and TRBJ2-3, with TRBD1 matching 7 bases. Germline V gene lookup returns CDR1 SEHNR and CDR2 FQNEAQ (reference sequence). V lost 5 bases, J lost 4 bases, and 9 bases stayed unmatched. The CDR3 runs to 15 residues. CDR3 DNA sequence: TGTGCCAGCAGCACAAGACAGGGACGGTCAGATACGCAGTATTTT. This translates into CASSTRQGRSDTQYF.

Comments on this clonotype: One end of the junction varies from germline; a read error may be responsible. The rearrangement uses TRBV4-2 and TRBJ2-7; D possibly corresponds to TRBD2 (6 bases). The CDR3 sequence is 15 residues long. CDR1 is LGHNA, CDR2 YNFKEQ, per germline. CDR3 nucleotides: TGTGCCAGCAACCACGTTACGGGAGAGGCCTACGAACAGTACTTC. The encoded protein is CASNHVTGEAYEQYF.

This chain joins TRBV7-9 and TRBJ2-1; D is ambiguous. Germline V gene sequence: CDR1 SEHNR, CDR2 FQNEAQ (reference sequence). The V end was cut by 4 bases, the J end by 4 bases, with 14 bases between. The CDR3 runs 15 residues. The CDR3 DNA follows: TGTGCCAGCAGCTACTCCTTTGGGCATTACAATGAGCAGTTCTTC. As protein: CASSYSFGHYNEQFF.

The gene calls are TRBV7-9 and TRBJ2-3, with D perhaps given as TRBD1 or TRBD2 (5 bases each). Germline V gene lookup returns CDR1 SEHNR and CDR2 FQNEAQ (reference sequence). Trimming shortened V by 8 bases and J by 6 bases, and 15 bases separated the two germline ends. The length of the CDR3 is 13 residues. The CDR3 protein is CASAKGSQDTQYF. The DNA of the CDR3 is TGTGCCAGCGCAAAGGGGAGTCAGGATACGCAGTATTTT.

About this clonotype itself: Without the conserved terminal phenylalanine or tryptophan, this CDR3 likely stems from a read error. Because the CDR3's place on the DNA is in doubt, the DNA is left out and the CDR3 is given as listed by TCRdb. CDR3 in amino acids: CASSRRQGGINVLAL. The chain recombines TRBV12-3 or TRBV12-4 with TRBJ2-6; no check of the table's D call, TRBD1, against the DNA was made. The CDR3 is 15 residues long, ends included.

For this clonotype: Mismatch with germline at one junction end may stem from a read error. The V gene is TRBV7-3, the J gene TRBJ2-1; 7 bases are a match to TRBD2. The CDR3 loop spans 16 amino acids. Germline V gene sequence: CDR1 SGHTA, CDR2 FQGTGA. This CDR3 reads CAISLTGGLSRNEQFF. CDR3 sequence (DNA): TGTGCCATCAGCTTAACGGGAGGACTGTCGAGGAATGAGCAGTTCTTC.

The chain couples TRBV28 to TRBJ1-1; D remains unclear. Germline assignment: CDR1 MDHEN and CDR2 SYDVKM. The CDR3 contains 11 residues. V was trimmed by 9 bases and J by 8 bases, leaving 13 bases between them. CDR3 sequence reads: CASCFPGEAFF. CDR3 nucleotide sequence: TGTGCCAGTTGTTTCCCCGGCGAAGCTTTCTTT.

The sample holds many counts of this clonotype. V is TRBV18 and J is TRBJ2-5, with D hard to call. The CDR3 is 14 residues long. CDR1 KGHSH and CDR2 LQKENI come from the germline V gene. The ends were cut back, 4 bases at V and 5 bases at J, with 14 bases in the middle. As DNA, the CDR3 is TGTGCCAGCTCACGTGCCCTATTTGCGGAGACCCAGTACTTC. Translation gives CASSRALFAETQYF.

In its sample, this clonotype was seen once. An end of the junction does not agree with germline; a read error may underlie this. The CDR3 region is CACSLPSGRARTGELFF. The CDR3 DNA reads TGTGCCTGCAGTCTTCCTAGCGGGAGGGCTCGGACCGGGGAGCTGTTTTTT. V and J are TRBV28 and TRBJ2-2, with 12 nucleotides matching TRBD2. The length of the CDR3 is 17 residues. The germline V gene has CDR1 MDHEN and CDR2 SYDVKM.

A word on this clonotype: The conserved phenylalanine or tryptophan normally closing the CDR3 is absent here, so this likely arose from a read error. The gene calls are TRBV6-2 or TRBV6-3 and TRBJ1-5; D is perhaps TRBD1 (5 bases). This CDR3 is 12 amino acids long. Looked up from germline, CDR1 is MNHEY and CDR2 is SVGEGT. V was pared by 11 bases and J by 5 bases, with 13 bases between. The CDR3 reads CAGKSRDQPQHL. CDR3 nucleotide sequence: TGTGCCGGCAAGAGCAGGGATCAGCCCCAGCATTTG.

On this clonotype: A much more abundant neighbour one base away suggests this may be a read error. The gene calls are TRBV7-9 and TRBJ2-1; D is perhaps TRBD1 (6 bases). The CDR3 covers 14 residues. Trimming shortened V by 3 bases and J by 9 bases, and 15 bases separated the two germline ends. The germline gives CDR1 SEHNR, CDR2 FQNEAQ (reference sequence). CDR3 protein: CASSFGVSRGEQFF. The CDR3 nucleotides read TGTGCCAGCAGCTTTGGCGTGAGCAGGGGTGAGCAGTTCTTC. Full variable domain (remainder filled in from reference TRBV7-9 and TRBJ2-1): DTGVSQNPRHKITKRGQNVTFRCDPISEHNRLYWYRQTLGQGPEFLTYFQNEAQLEKSRLLSDRFSAERPKGSFSTLEIQRTEQGDSAMYLCASSFGVSRGEQFFGPGTRLTVL.

Turning to this clonotype: A read error is likely, as this CDR3 ends without the conserved phenylalanine or tryptophan. The chain recombines TRBV4-1 with TRBJ2-1, with D possibly matching TRBD2 (6 bases). In germline, CDR1 is MGHRA, CDR2 YSYEKL. There are 13 residues in the CDR3. CDR3 coding DNA: TGCGCCAACAGCAGGGACTTCCACAATGAGCAGTTCTTA. As protein: CANSRDFHNEQFL.

For this clonotype: The CDR3 does not end in the conserved phenylalanine or tryptophan, so this is likely a read error. The chain uses TRBV12-3 or TRBV12-4 and TRBJ1-1; D unclear. The CDR3 is 13 residues long. The CDR3 DNA is TGTACCAGCAGAAGGATAGAGAACACTGAAGCTTTCTAT. Encoded protein: CTSRRIENTEAFY.